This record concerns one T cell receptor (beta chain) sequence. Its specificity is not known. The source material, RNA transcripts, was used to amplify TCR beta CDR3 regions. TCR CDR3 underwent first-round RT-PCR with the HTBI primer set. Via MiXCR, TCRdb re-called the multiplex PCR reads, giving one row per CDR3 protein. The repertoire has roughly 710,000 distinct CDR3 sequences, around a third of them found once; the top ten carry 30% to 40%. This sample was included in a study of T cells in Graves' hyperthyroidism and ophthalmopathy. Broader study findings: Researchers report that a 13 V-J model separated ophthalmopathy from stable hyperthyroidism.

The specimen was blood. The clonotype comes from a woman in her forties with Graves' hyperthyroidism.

The CDR3 DNA reads TGTGCCAGCAGCTTGACAACGGGGGTTGGAAACACCATATATTTT. It encodes CASSLTTGVGNTIYF. The gene calls are TRBV7-2 and TRBJ1-3; D is possibly TRBD1 (5 bases). The V end was cut by 3 bases, the J end by 3 bases, with 12 bases between. CDR1 and CDR2 from the germline V gene are SGHTA and FQGNSA. The CDR3 sequence is 15 residues long. The whole variable domain, remainder taken from reference TRBV7-2 and TRBJ1-3, is GAGVSQSPSNKVTEKGKDVELRCDPISGHTALYWYRQSLGQGLEFLIYFQGNSAPDKSGLPSDRFSAERTGGSVSTLTIQRTQQEDSAVYLCASSLTTGVGNTIYFGEGSWLTVV.